Listed here are 13 T cell receptor beta chains from one sample, sequenced in a study of cytomegalovirus exposure and HLA in healthy donors. In the PCR, 60 Vbeta and 13 Jbeta primers were used. Profiled with immunoSEQ multiplex PCR; TCRdb holds only in-frame clones, not every one. The table includes tens of thousands of clones, 68% detected once. Material: PBMCs. Receptors were obtained from a woman aged 30 to 39 in good health and CMV-seronegative.

The chain joins TRBV7-8 to TRBJ2-7, with D maybe TRBD1 (5 bases). The germline V gene encodes CDR1 SGHVS and CDR2 FQNEAQ. V was trimmed by 3 bases and J by 2 bases, leaving 17 bases between them. This CDR3 has 16 residues. In DNA, the CDR3 is TGTGCCAGCAGCTTCCGCACAGGCCCTAAAGCCTACGAGCAGTACTTC. Protein sequence: CASSFRTGPKAYEQYF. Using reference TRBV7-8 and TRBJ2-7 for the parts outside the CDR3, the full variable domain is GAGVSQSPRYKVAKRGQDVALRCDPISGHVSLFWYQQALGQGPEFLTYFQNEAQLDKSGLPSDRFFAERPEGSVSTLKIQRTQQEDSAVYLCASSFRTGPKAYEQYFGPGTRLTVT.

This clone was counted a few times. This chain links TRBV7-8 with TRBJ1-1; D is unresolved. The CDR3 is 15 residues long. CDR1 is SGHVS, CDR2 FQNEAQ, per germline. Trimming took 5 bases from V and 8 from J, leaving 21 bases between them. CDR3 sequence: CASSLSAGFRKEAFF. The DNA of the CDR3 is TGTGCCAGCAGCCTTAGCGCGGGGTTCCGAAAGGAAGCTTTCTTT.

The chain uses TRBV19 and TRBJ2-1; TRBD2 matches at 10 bases. Trimming cost V 9 bases and J 9 bases; bases outside gene matches: 20. CDR1 is LNHDA and CDR2 is SQIVND in the germline V gene (reference sequence). The CDR3 has 17 amino acids. This CDR3 is CASKPLDLLAGGGEQFF. The CDR3 DNA reads as TGTGCCAGCAAACCCTTGGATCTATTAGCGGGGGGAGGTGAGCAGTTCTTC.

This chain connects TRBV15 to TRBJ2-3; 7 bases fit TRBD1. The germline V gene has CDR1 LNHNV and CDR2 YYDKDF (reference sequence). CDR3 length equals 14 residues. V lost 0 bases to trimming and J lost 9 bases; unmatched junction nucleotides: 6. This CDR3 reads CATSRDRGFLTQYF. The CDR3 nucleotides read TGTGCCACCAGCAGAGACAGGGGGTTTTTGACGCAGTATTTT.

V usage is TRBV29-1 and J usage is TRBJ1-2, with a weak D call TRBD1 (5 bases). This CDR3 contains 13 residues. Deletions cut 3 bases from V and 0 bases from J, with 8 bases between. Germline V lookup: CDR1 SQVTM, CDR2 ANQGSEA. The CDR3 DNA follows: TGCAGCGTTGAGGGACTTACTAACTATGGCTACACCTTC. This sequence encodes CSVEGLTNYGYTF.

The CDR3 coding sequence is TGCAGCGTTGGAATAGCCCCCTACGAGCAGTACTTC. Protein sequence: CSVGIAPYEQYF. The rearrangement joins TRBV29-1 to TRBJ2-7; D is uncertain. V was trimmed by 4 bases and J by 2 bases, leaving 9 bases between them. The CDR3 has 12 residues. CDR1 and CDR2 (germline): SQVTM, ANQGSEA.

This chain uses TRBV5-1 with TRBJ1-4, with 7 bases matching TRBD1. In germline, CDR1 is SGHRS, CDR2 YFSETQ. V lost 3 bases and J lost 3; bases outside the gene matches: 5. The CDR3 has 15 residues. The CDR3 region is CASSSGTAANEKLFF. CDR3 DNA sequence: TGCGCCAGCAGCTCCGGGACAGCCGCTAATGAAAAACTGTTTTTT.

V and J are TRBV29-1 and TRBJ1-1; the D is unclear. Germline CDR1 is SQVTM and CDR2 is ANQGSEA. V lost 8 bases and J 8 bases, leaving 15 bases between the germline ends. The CDR3 loop spans 11 amino acids. For the CDR3, the DNA is TGCAGCTCCTGCGAGCCGAACGAAGCTTTCTTT. Protein sequence: CSSCEPNEAFF.

V is TRBV7-8 and J is TRBJ2-7, with unresolved D. Trimming removed 3 bases at V and 7 bases at J, with 7 bases between. The CDR3 totals 11 residues. CDR1 SGHVS and CDR2 FQNEAQ come from the germline V gene. The DNA of the CDR3 is TGTGCCAGCAGCTTCGGTCTGGAGCAGTACTTC. Its translation is CASSFGLEQYF.

The V gene is TRBV7-8, the J gene TRBJ1-4, with D perhaps matching TRBD1 (6 bases). The V gene lost 2 bases and the J gene lost 5 bases, with 15 bases spanning the gap. CDR1 and CDR2 (germline): SGHVS, FQNEAQ. This CDR3 is built from 16 residues. In DNA form, the CDR3 reads TGTGCCAGCAGCTTATCTTCTGGACAGAGAAATGAAAAACTGTTTTTT. This sequence encodes CASSLSSGQRNEKLFF.

The gene calls are TRBV15 and TRBJ2-3; 10 bases map to TRBD2. CDR3 length: 19 residues. V dropped 9 bases and J dropped 4; count of bases not matched to a gene: 22. Germline assignment: CDR1 LNHNV and CDR2 YYDKDF (reference sequence). The CDR3 DNA reads TGTGCCACGCGGGGCCCCATAGCGGGGGGACCTCCCATCCCAGATACGCAGTATTTT. As protein: CATRGPIAGGPPIPDTQYF.

This chain links TRBV7-3 with TRBJ2-1; the D is unclear. The CDR3 spans 13 residues. Trimming removed 5 bases from V and 8 bases from J, with 13 bases in between. The V gene's germline CDR1 is SGHTA and CDR2 FQGTGA. CDR3 region: CASSTTLEHEQFF. For the CDR3, the DNA is TGTGCCAGCAGCACGACCCTGGAGCATGAGCAGTTCTTC.

V gene TRBV2 combines with J gene TRBJ2-7; TRBD1 aligns across 10 bases. The J segment lost 2 bases and the V segment lost 1 base, leaving 2 bases of the junction unmatched. This CDR3 region has 15 residues. Germline V lookup: CDR1 SNHLY, CDR2 FYNNEI. The CDR3 region is CASSEVGTGAYEQYF. The CDR3 region has the DNA TGTGCCAGCAGTGAAGTTGGGACAGGGGCCTACGAGCAGTACTTC.